A single sample gave rise to the 31 T cell receptor beta chains below, sequenced in a study of shared clonotypes between healthy human individuals. Profiling relied on immunoSEQ multiplex PCR, and the TCRdb table lists in-frame clones only, not all of them. The table shows 550,000 to 800,000 clones, with 80% to 95% occurring only once. The sample was memory CD8+ T cells from PBMCs. The subset is: CD45RO+ cells pooled with CCR7-negative TemRA cells. The receptors were gathered from a man in his late teens or twenties in good health. Some clones in this sample may be carry-over from other donors' samples.

J is TRBJ1-1 and V is TRBV30; D is unresolved. Looked up from germline, CDR1 is GTSNPN and CDR2 is SVGIG (reference sequence). V was pared by 4 bases and J by 7 bases, with 13 bases between. This CDR3 comprises 12 residues. The CDR3, as DNA: TGTGCCTGGAACGGCGGAGGGCATGAAGCTTTCTTT. Amino acid sequence: CAWNGGGHEAFF. Full variable domain (rest looked up from reference TRBV30 and TRBJ1-1): SQTIHQWPATLVQPVGSPLSLECTVEGTSNPNLYWYRQAAGRGLQLLFYSVGIGQISSEVPQNLSASRPQDRQFILSSKKLLLSDSGFYLCAWNGGGHEAFFGQGTRLTVV.

The chain links TRBV21-1 to TRBJ1-1; the D call in the table, TRBD1, was not verified against the DNA. TRBV21-1 is a known pseudogene. The length of the CDR3 is 16 residues. The CDR3 sequence is CASSKGDRGSGTEAFF. The CDR3 bases are TGTGCCAGCAGCAAAGGAGACAGGGGATCGGGCACTGAAGCTTTCTTT.

V gene TRBV5-1 combines with J gene TRBJ2-1; 7 nucleotides match TRBD2. The CDR3 covers 16 residues. Germline assignment: CDR1 SGHRS and CDR2 YFSETQ. J was trimmed by 7 bases and V by 9 bases; bases with no gene match: 19. CDR3 DNA: TGCGCCACCGCTGTTTGGAGCGGGAATTTGCAAAATGAGCAGTTCTTC. Translation: CATAVWSGNLQNEQFF. Drawing the rest from reference TRBV5-1 and TRBJ2-1, the complete variable domain is KAGVTQTPRYLIKTRGQQVTLSCSPISGHRSVSWYQQTPGQGLQFLFEYFSETQRNKGNFPGRFSGRQFSNSRSEMNVSTLELGDSALYLCATAVWSGNLQNEQFFGPGTRLTVL.

The chain carries TRBV7-8 and TRBJ2-1; D gene ambiguous. V gave up 5 bases and J gave up 9 bases, with 17 bases separating them. The V gene's germline CDR1 is SGHVS and CDR2 FQNEAQ. The CDR3 loop spans 14 amino acids. CDR3 protein: CASSPGPLVSEQFF. CDR3 sequence (DNA): TGTGCCAGCAGCCCCGGGCCGCTGGTTAGTGAGCAGTTCTTC.

The rearrangement uses TRBV11-2 and TRBJ2-3; D is unresolved. Germline V lookup: CDR1 SGHAT, CDR2 FQNNGV. The germline V and J ends were trimmed by 10 bases and 3 bases, with 5 bases remaining between them. The CDR3 covers 10 residues. CDR3 coding DNA: TGTGCCACCGAGACAGATACGCAGTATTTT. It is translated as CATETDTQYF.

The gene calls are TRBV27 and TRBJ2-3; D may be TRBD1 (6 bases). Germline CDR1 reads MNHEY; CDR2 reads SMNVEV (reference sequence). CDR3 size: 14 residues. The V and J ends lost 8 bases and 6 bases respectively, with 18 bases between them. CDR3 protein: CASGGGPLPDTQYF. The CDR3 coding sequence is TGTGCCAGCGGGGGCGGGCCCTTGCCGGATACGCAGTATTTT.

This chain uses TRBV25-1 with TRBJ1-2; D remains unclear. The CDR3 contains 14 residues. V was pared by 3 bases and J by 3 bases, with 11 bases between. Germline lookup yields CDR1 MGHDK and CDR2 SYGVNS. The DNA of the CDR3 is TGTGCCAGCAGTGACCTGTACAGCTACTATGGCTACACCTTC. Encoded protein: CASSDLYSYYGYTF.

The rearrangement links TRBV11-2 to TRBJ2-1; 9 nucleotides agree with TRBD1. The CDR3 is made up of 14 amino acids. The ends lost 5 bases at V and 8 bases at J; junction bases unmatched: 7. Germline-derived CDR1 and CDR2 are SGHAT and FQNNGV. CDR3 coding DNA: TGTGCCAGCAGCAGTTGGAGACAGGGGGATGAGCAGTTCTTC. Translating gives CASSSWRQGDEQFF.

V is TRBV7-3 and J is TRBJ2-2; TRBD2 is a possible D gene (5 bases). This CDR3 spans 19 amino acids. V was trimmed by 3 bases and J by 0 bases, leaving 20 bases between them. Per germline, CDR1 SGHTA and CDR2 FQGTGA. In DNA form, the CDR3 reads TGTGCCAGCAGCTTCTTCTCCGGGGAGCAGGCTCCGAACACCGGGGAGCTGTTTTTT. This encodes CASSFFSGEQAPNTGELFF.

This chain uses TRBV19 with TRBJ1-5, with D uncertain. Germline CDR1 LNHDA, CDR2 SQIVND (reference sequence). CDR3 size: 14 residues. V was clipped by 6 bases and J by 3 bases, with 12 bases between them. DNA for the CDR3: TGTGCCAGTAGGGGGTGGGATTACAATCAGCCCCAGCATTTT. Translation gives CASRGWDYNQPQHF.

The chain links TRBV7-2 to TRBJ2-7; possible D gene TRBD1, 5 bases. V lost 2 bases to trimming and J lost 5 bases, with 16 bases between them. There are 15 residues in the CDR3. Germline CDR1 SGHTA, CDR2 FQGNSA. DNA of the CDR3: TGTGCCAGCAGCTTAATAAGTACCAGGGTCGACGAGCAGTACTTC. Protein product: CASSLISTRVDEQYF.

As DNA, the CDR3 is TGTGCCAGCAGTGGCTACGGGAGGGTTGCCAATGAGCAGTTCTTC. Its translation: CASSGYGRVANEQFF. The chain is built from TRBV2 and TRBJ2-1, with TRBD2 matching 8 bases. Germline CDR1 SNHLY, CDR2 FYNNEI. Trimming cost V 4 bases and J 6 bases; bases outside gene matches: 8. The CDR3 covers 15 residues. Together with reference TRBV2 and TRBJ2-1, the CDR3 gives the full variable domain: EPEVTQTPSHQVTQMGQEVILRCVPISNHLYFYWYRQILGQKVEFLVSFYNNEISEKSEIFDDQFSVERPDGSNFTLKIRSTKLEDSAMYFCASSGYGRVANEQFFGPGTRLTVL.

The chain employs TRBV27 and TRBJ2-7, with D perhaps TRBD2 (5 bases). The germline V and J ends were trimmed by 2 bases and 7 bases, with 12 bases remaining between them. The CDR3 runs to 13 residues. Germline V gene sequence: CDR1 MNHEY, CDR2 SMNVEV (reference sequence). The CDR3 here is CASSLTVGGEQYF. CDR3 DNA: TGTGCCAGCAGTTTAACGGTAGGCGGGGAGCAGTACTTC.

The chain links TRBV27 to TRBJ2-1; 9 bases match TRBD2. Trimming at V came to 6 bases and at J to 5 bases, leaving 17 bases not matched to a gene. Germline V gene lookup returns CDR1 MNHEY and CDR2 SMNVEV (reference sequence). This CDR3 is 18 amino acids long. The CDR3 DNA sequence: TGTGCCAGCAGCTTCCCCACCAAAGGGACTAGCCCACACAATGAGCAGTTCTTC. It yields the protein CASSFPTKGTSPHNEQFF.

The chain has TRBV7-9 and TRBJ1-5, with D unclear. The CDR3 loop spans 13 amino acids. V was cut by 9 bases and J by 0 bases, with 9 bases left in between. Germline V gene data show CDR1 as SEHNR and CDR2 as FQNEAQ (reference sequence). CDR3 protein: CASSRASNQPQHF. The CDR3 DNA sequence: TGTGCCAGTTCGAGAGCTAGCAATCAGCCCCAGCATTTT.

The chain is built from TRBV2 and TRBJ1-2; D gene ambiguous. The CDR3 runs 14 residues. V was trimmed by 7 bases and J by 1 base, leaving 13 bases between them. Germline CDR1 SNHLY, CDR2 FYNNEI. In DNA form, the CDR3 reads TGTGCCAGCACCTTCCTGGTCGTTAACTATGGCTACACCTTC. It encodes CASTFLVVNYGYTF.

J is TRBJ1-2 and V is TRBV9; D remains unclear. Germline V lookup: CDR1 SGDLS, CDR2 YYNGEE. This CDR3 region has 13 residues. Deletions cut 0 bases from V and 8 bases from J, with 11 bases between. DNA of the CDR3: TGTGCCAGCAGCGTAGGGGTGGGCCTGGGCTACACCTTC. Its translation is CASSVGVGLGYTF.

The genes are TRBV9 and TRBJ2-1; 10 bases are shared with TRBD2. The ends lost 0 bases at V and 9 bases at J; junction bases unmatched: 12. The germline CDR1 and CDR2 sequences are SGDLS and YYNGEE. This CDR3 spans 17 amino acids. The CDR3 DNA reads TGTGCCAGCAGCGTAGCTCTAACAGCGGGAGGGCCTGGTGAGCAGTTCTTC. Protein product: CASSVALTAGGPGEQFF.

V gene TRBV4-1 combines with J gene TRBJ2-7; 7 positions match TRBD2. The CDR3 runs 15 residues. Germline assignment: CDR1 MGHRA and CDR2 YSYEKL. Unmatched junction bases numbered 8, after V lost 6 bases and J lost 0 bases. In nucleotides, the CDR3 is TGCGCCAGCAGTCGGGACTACACGAGCTCCTACGAGCAGTACTTC. Its translation is CASSRDYTSSYEQYF.

This clone has a single count. The chain combines TRBV5-1 with TRBJ2-4; D may match TRBD1 or TRBD2 (5 bases each). The CDR3 is made up of 14 amino acids. V gave up 1 base and J gave up 9 bases, with 14 bases separating them. Per the germline V gene, CDR1 is SGHRS and CDR2 is YFSETQ. The DNA for the CDR3 is TGCGCCAGCAGCTTGACGGGGCTTGGGAGCATTCAGTACTTC. Translating it yields CASSLTGLGSIQYF.

The CDR3: CASSEQESSGNTIYF. The CDR3 DNA reads TGTGCCAGCAGTGAACAGGAGAGCTCTGGAAACACCATATATTTT. This sequence joins TRBV6-1 and TRBJ1-3; D is uncertain. The CDR3 is made up of 15 amino acids. Trimming took 2 bases from V and 0 from J, leaving 8 bases between them. The germline V gene encodes CDR1 MNHNS and CDR2 SASEGT.

The V gene is TRBV15, the J gene TRBJ2-1, with 7 positions matching TRBD2. V shed 6 bases, J shed 10 bases, and the junction held 18 bases outside the gene matches. This CDR3 is 16 amino acids long. Germline V gene sequence: CDR1 LNHNV, CDR2 YYDKDF (reference sequence). CDR3: CATSPGTTPLSREQFF. DNA for the CDR3: TGTGCCACCAGTCCGGGGACTACTCCGCTTTCCCGGGAGCAGTTCTTC.

The chain uses TRBV6-1 and TRBJ2-7, with D hard to call. In germline, CDR1 is MNHNS, CDR2 SASEGT. The CDR3 runs 14 residues. V gave up 1 base and J gave up 1 base, with 8 bases separating them. The chain's CDR3 is CASSEGAFSYEQYF. CDR3 in DNA: TGTGCCAGCAGTGAAGGGGCTTTTTCCTACGAGCAGTACTTC.

This clone has at least ten counts. V usage is TRBV27 and J usage is TRBJ2-2, with TRBD1 matching 9 bases. CDR3 length equals 15 residues. V dropped 7 bases and J dropped 3; count of bases not matched to a gene: 6. The V gene's germline CDR1 is MNHEY and CDR2 SMNVEV (reference sequence). The CDR3 bases are TGTGCCAGCAACCCGAGGACAGGGGACACCGGGGAGCTGTTTTTT. Residues: CASNPRTGDTGELFF.

The V call is TRBV28, the J call TRBJ1-1, with 8 bases identical to TRBD1. The V gene end was trimmed by 6 bases and the J gene end by 2 bases; junction bases not matched to a gene: 11. This CDR3 region has 16 residues. Per germline, CDR1 MDHEN and CDR2 SYDVKM. The DNA for the CDR3 is TGTGCCAGCAGACCCCCCTGGACAGGGATCAACACTGAAGCTTTCTTT. Its translation: CASRPPWTGINTEAFF.

In this sample, this clone turned up a few times. The rearrangement uses TRBV27 and TRBJ2-1; perhaps TRBD1 as D (6 bases). Trimming pared 4 bases from V and 0 bases from J, leaving 10 bases between. Germline CDR1 MNHEY, CDR2 SMNVEV (reference sequence). CDR3 length: 15 residues. The CDR3, as DNA: TGTGCCAGCAGTTGGGACACTAGCTCCTACAATGAGCAGTTCTTC. It translates to CASSWDTSSYNEQFF.

V usage is TRBV27 and J usage is TRBJ2-3; D perhaps matches TRBD2 (5 bases). The CDR3 is 13 amino acids. CDR1 and CDR2 (germline): MNHEY, SMNVEV (reference sequence). V lost 4 bases and J lost 2, with 7 bases in between. CDR3 loop: CASSWELTDTQYF. CDR3 DNA: TGTGCCAGCAGTTGGGAGCTCACAGATACGCAGTATTTT.

The chain is built from TRBV6-6 and TRBJ2-7; D not resolved. The CDR3 runs to 13 residues. V was cut by 6 bases and J by 1 base, with 10 bases left in between. Germline V gene sequence: CDR1 MNHNY, CDR2 SVGAGI (reference sequence). The CDR3 coding sequence is TGTGCCAGCAGCCAGGTAGATTCCTACGAGCAGTACTTC. Amino acid sequence: CASSQVDSYEQYF.

The chain employs TRBV4-2 and TRBJ2-7; D perhaps matches TRBD2 (5 bases). V lost 0 bases and J lost 4, with 13 bases in between. Germline V gives CDR1 LGHNA, CDR2 YNFKEQ. This CDR3 contains 15 residues. The chain's CDR3 is CASSQDLEGGYEQYF. The CDR3 DNA reads as TGTGCCAGCAGCCAAGATCTCGAGGGTGGGTACGAGCAGTACTTC.

The V call is TRBV21-1, the J call TRBJ2-7; the table's D call, TRBD1, has no DNA check behind it. TRBV21-1 represents a pseudogene. The CDR3 is 15 residues long. CDR3 sequence (DNA): TGTGCCAGCAGCTCGCACCGGGACAGAGACTACGAGCAGTACTTC. Translating gives CASSSHRDRDYEQYF.

V usage is TRBV5-1 and J usage is TRBJ2-3, with a tentative D call TRBD2 (5 bases). The V end lost 4 bases, the J end lost 5 bases, and 11 bases lay between the germline ends. Germline V gene sequence: CDR1 SGHRS, CDR2 YFSETQ. The CDR3 is 13 residues long. The CDR3 DNA reads as TGCGCCAGCAGCCCGGGGTGGGGAGATACGCAGTATTTT. Protein product: CASSPGWGDTQYF.